Listed below are T cell receptor beta chains from one sample, sequenced in a study of OX40 agonist ivuxolimab in advanced cancers. Profiling relied on immunoSEQ multiplex PCR, and the TCRdb table lists in-frame clones only, not all of them. Of about 59,000 clones listed, around 84% are singletons. The source material was CD4+ or CD8+ T cells sorted from blood, sampled in a trial of the OX40 agonist ivuxolimab. The receptors originated from an adult with an advanced solid tumor such as melanoma, head and neck, liver or kidney cancer. The CDR3 runs from the conserved cysteine through the conserved F or W. The D gene is left open where the match is weak. Some rows mark clone size as missing; the rest say once, few, many or name a class of expanded clone.

j_call: TRBJ1-5
clone_size: -
d_call: -
v_call: TRBV28
cdr3_nt: TGTGCCAGCACCCCTAAGGGGGGCGGGGGGCAGCCCCAGCATTTT
cdr3_aa: CASTPKGGGGQPQHF

j_call: TRBJ2-1
clone_size: -
d_call: TRBD1
v_call: TRBV10-3
cdr3_nt: TGTGCCATCACCCAACAGGGGGCGGGTTACAATGAGCAGTTCTTC
cdr3_aa: CAITQQGAGYNEQFF

j_call: TRBJ1-5
clone_size: -
d_call: TRBD1
v_call: TRBV19
cdr3_nt: TGTGCCAGTAGTAACAGGGGAAACCAGCCCCAGCATTTT
cdr3_aa: CASSNRGNQPQHF

j_call: TRBJ1-5
clone_size: once
d_call: -
v_call: TRBV28
cdr3_nt: TGTGCCAGCAGTTTCGGGGGTAGGGGCGCAAACCAGCCCCAGCATTTT
cdr3_aa: CASSFGGRGANQPQHF

j_call: TRBJ1-5
clone_size: -
d_call: -
v_call: TRBV19
cdr3_nt: TGTGCCAGTAGTACTCCAGGGGCCAATCAGCCCCAGCATTTT
cdr3_aa: CASSTPGANQPQHF

j_call: TRBJ1-1
clone_size: -
d_call: TRBD1
v_call: TRBV29-1
cdr3_nt: TGCAGCGTTGAAGAGACAGGGGCCGGGGTGAACACTGAAGCTTTCTTT
cdr3_aa: CSVEETGAGVNTEAFF

j_call: TRBJ2-3
clone_size: -
d_call: -
v_call: TRBV29-1
cdr3_nt: TGCAGCGTTGGGAACTTAGGGGGAGGCACAGATACGCAGTATTTT
cdr3_aa: CSVGNLGGGTDTQYF

j_call: TRBJ2-3
clone_size: -
d_call: TRBD2
v_call: TRBV9
cdr3_nt: TGTGCCAGCAGCGTAGTGGCGGGGGGGGCAGATACGCAGTATTTT
cdr3_aa: CASSVVAGGADTQYF

j_call: TRBJ2-5
clone_size: -
d_call: -
v_call: TRBV6-6
cdr3_nt: TGTGCCAGCAGTCCCCCCGGGACGCACCAAGAGACCCAGTACTTC
cdr3_aa: CASSPPGTHQETQYF

j_call: TRBJ2-7
clone_size: -
d_call: -
v_call: TRBV10-1
cdr3_nt: TGCGCCAGCAGTGAGAGGACTCCCCCCTACGAGCAGTACTTC
cdr3_aa: CASSERTPPYEQYF

j_call: TRBJ1-4
clone_size: -
d_call: TRBD1
v_call: TRBV19
cdr3_nt: TGTGCCAGTATGCGGACAGGAGGAGCAACTAATGAAAAACTGTTTTTT
cdr3_aa: CASMRTGGATNEKLFF

j_call: TRBJ2-3
clone_size: -
d_call: -
v_call: TRBV7-8
cdr3_nt: TGTGCCAGCAGCTTAGTCGCTAGAAGCACAGATACGCAGTATTTT
cdr3_aa: CASSLVARSTDTQYF

j_call: TRBJ2-5
clone_size: -
d_call: TRBD1
v_call: TRBV6-5
cdr3_nt: TGTGCCAGCAGTTGGAAGGACAGGGTACGCCAAGAGACCCAGTACTTC
cdr3_aa: CASSWKDRVRQETQYF

j_call: TRBJ2-7
clone_size: -
d_call: TRBD1
v_call: TRBV14
cdr3_nt: TGTGCCAGCAGCCAAGATGTAGGACAGGGATTCAACGAGCAGTACTTC
cdr3_aa: CASSQDVGQGFNEQYF

j_call: TRBJ1-5
clone_size: -
d_call: TRBD1
v_call: TRBV28
cdr3_nt: TGTGCCAGCAGACCCCCGGGACAGATTAAAAATCAGCCCCAGCATTTT
cdr3_aa: CASRPPGQIKNQPQHF

j_call: TRBJ2-7
clone_size: -
d_call: -
v_call: TRBV5-1
cdr3_nt: TGCGCCAGCAGCCCTCAAACAGGGCTCGGGGAGTACGAGCAGTACTTC
cdr3_aa: CASSPQTGLGEYEQYF

j_call: TRBJ2-7
clone_size: -
d_call: TRBD1
v_call: TRBV28
cdr3_nt: TGTGCCAGCAGTCCCTTGGGGCGGGACAGGGGGGGCTCCTACGAGCAGTACTTC
cdr3_aa: CASSPLGRDRGGSYEQYF

j_call: TRBJ2-7
clone_size: -
d_call: TRBD1
v_call: TRBV28
cdr3_nt: TGTGCCAGCAGTTTATGGACAGGGGGCATCGACGAGCAGTACTTC
cdr3_aa: CASSLWTGGIDEQYF

j_call: TRBJ2-5
clone_size: -
d_call: TRBD1
v_call: TRBV7-2
cdr3_nt: TGTGCCAGCAGCTCCAGCCGGGACAGAGAGACCCAGTACTTC
cdr3_aa: CASSSSRDRETQYF

j_call: TRBJ2-5
clone_size: few
d_call: -
v_call: TRBV11-2
cdr3_nt: TGTGCCAGCAGCTTAAGTTCCCCCAGCCGGGGAGAGACCCAGTACTTC
cdr3_aa: CASSLSSPSRGETQYF

j_call: TRBJ2-6
clone_size: -
d_call: TRBD1
v_call: TRBV29-1
cdr3_nt: TGCAGCGTTGAAGGAGGGACAGGTCCATCTGGGGCCAACGTCCTGACTTTC
cdr3_aa: CSVEGGTGPSGANVLTF

j_call: TRBJ2-1
clone_size: -
d_call: -
v_call: TRBV4-1
cdr3_nt: TGCGCCAGCAGACTCTCAGAGAGCTCCTACAATGAGCAGTTCTTC
cdr3_aa: CASRLSESSYNEQFF

j_call: TRBJ2-7
clone_size: -
d_call: -
v_call: TRBV7-3
cdr3_nt: TGTGCCAGCAGCTTAACGTGGCGAAACGAGCAGTACTTC
cdr3_aa: CASSLTWRNEQYF

j_call: TRBJ2-2
clone_size: -
d_call: TRBD1
v_call: TRBV6-1
cdr3_nt: TGTGCCAGCGCCCCCCAGGGGGCGGCCGGGGAGCTGTTTTTT
cdr3_aa: CASAPQGAAGELFF

j_call: TRBJ1-6
clone_size: few
d_call: TRBD1
v_call: TRBV28
cdr3_nt: TGTGCCAGCAGTTCGGCTGGGACAGGGAATAATTCACCCCTCCACTTT
cdr3_aa: CASSSAGTGNNSPLHF

j_call: TRBJ2-7
clone_size: -
d_call: -
v_call: TRBV19
cdr3_nt: TGTGCCAGTAGCCCCTGGGGCAGGGGTACTCACGAGCAGTACTTC
cdr3_aa: CASSPWGRGTHEQYF

j_call: TRBJ2-1
clone_size: -
d_call: -
v_call: TRBV11-3
cdr3_nt: TGTGCCAGCAGCTTAGATTGGGCCCTGGATTACAATGAGCAGTTCTTC
cdr3_aa: CASSLDWALDYNEQFF